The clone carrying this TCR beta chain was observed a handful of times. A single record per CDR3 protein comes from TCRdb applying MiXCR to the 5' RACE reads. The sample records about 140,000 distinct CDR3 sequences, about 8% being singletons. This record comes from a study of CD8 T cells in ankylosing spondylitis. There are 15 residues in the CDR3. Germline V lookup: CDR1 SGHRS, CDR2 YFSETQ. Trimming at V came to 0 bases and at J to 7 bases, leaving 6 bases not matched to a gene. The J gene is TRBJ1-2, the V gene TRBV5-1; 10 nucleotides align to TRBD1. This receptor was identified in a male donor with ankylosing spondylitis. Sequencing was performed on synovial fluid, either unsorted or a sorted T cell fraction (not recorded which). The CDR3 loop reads CASSLVGQGIGGYTF. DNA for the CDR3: TGCGCCAGCAGCTTGGTGGGACAGGGGATCGGTGGCTACACCTTC.